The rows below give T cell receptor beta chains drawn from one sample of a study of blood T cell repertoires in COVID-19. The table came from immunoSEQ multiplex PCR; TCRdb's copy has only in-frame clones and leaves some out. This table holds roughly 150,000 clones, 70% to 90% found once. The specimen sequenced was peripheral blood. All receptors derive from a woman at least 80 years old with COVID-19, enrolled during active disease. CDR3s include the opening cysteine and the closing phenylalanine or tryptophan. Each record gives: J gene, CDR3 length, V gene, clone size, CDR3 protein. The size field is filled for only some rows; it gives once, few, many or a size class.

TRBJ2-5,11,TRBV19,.,CASRSRGTQYF
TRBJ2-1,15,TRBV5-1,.,CASSLGSRSYNEQFF
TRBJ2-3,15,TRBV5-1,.,CASSPLGQHTDTQYF
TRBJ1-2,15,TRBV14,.,CASSQGGTRGFGYTF
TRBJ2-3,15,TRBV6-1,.,CASSEGGGAADTQYF
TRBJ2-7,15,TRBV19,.,CASSVGTGGSYEQYF
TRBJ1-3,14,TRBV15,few,CATREGSPGNTIYF
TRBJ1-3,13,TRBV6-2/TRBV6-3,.,CASSSGPGNTIYF
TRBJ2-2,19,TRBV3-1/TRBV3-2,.,CASSQWAPLAAGESGELFF
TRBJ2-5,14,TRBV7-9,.,CASSLGLASETQYF
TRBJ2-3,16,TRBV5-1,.,CASTKGGSGVTDTQYF
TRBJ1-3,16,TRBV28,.,CASSFRGLGSGNTIYF
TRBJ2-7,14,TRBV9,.,CASSVDFTPYEQYF
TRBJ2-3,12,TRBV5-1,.,CASSLGPNTQYF
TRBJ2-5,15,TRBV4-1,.,CASSHLGQGEETQYF
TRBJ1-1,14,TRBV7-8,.,CASSFSDRGTEAFF
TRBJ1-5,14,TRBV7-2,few,CASSLGGNNQPQHF
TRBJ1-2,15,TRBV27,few,CPHPSDRGSSYGYTF
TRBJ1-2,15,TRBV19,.,CASSPDREGRHGYTF
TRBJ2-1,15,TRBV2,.,CAGQAGGEKPNEQFF
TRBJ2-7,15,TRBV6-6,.,CASSYSAGFSYEQYF
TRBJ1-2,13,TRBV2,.,CASTPDREYGYTF
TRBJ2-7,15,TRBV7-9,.,CASSFSSGRTYEQYF